This record concerns one T cell receptor beta chain sequence. The antigen remains unidentified. Profiled with immunoSEQ multiplex PCR; TCRdb holds only in-frame clones, not every one. The data contain just over 70,000 clones, 65% to 80% of them singletons. Germline lookup yields CDR1 LNHNV and CDR2 YYDKDF (reference sequence). This CDR3 spans 13 amino acids. V lost 5 bases, J lost 2 bases, and 9 bases lay in between. This specimen belongs to a study of early stage breast cancer tumors. Notes on the study in general: Enriched TCRB sequences shared across patients were mostly commonly generated sequences.

The chain combines TRBV15 with TRBJ1-1; D is possibly TRBD1 (5 bases). The source material was blood. This clonotype originated in a person between 60 and 70 years old with breast cancer. CDR3 nucleotide sequence: TGTGCCACCAGCCTGACAGTAAACACTGAAGCTTTCTTT. Translating it yields CATSLTVNTEAFF.